This T cell receptor beta chain is drawn from a study of blood T cell repertoires in COVID-19. About the research overall: Sites across the United States, Italy and Spain contributed samples from acute and convalescent COVID-19. The analysed material was cDNA or gDNA that came from T cells, B-cell-depleted T cells, or PBMCs.

Participants were aged 18 to 89 years from 20 to 30 US areas. Cohort allocation depended upon clinical history that participants reported. Profiled with immunoSEQ multiplex PCR; TCRdb holds only in-frame clones, not every one. The table lists over 200,000 clones, approximately 88% of them singletons. This CDR3 is 13 amino acids long. V gave up 6 bases and J gave up 6 bases; unmatched junction bases: 7. Germline loops: CDR1 SNHLY, CDR2 FYNNEI. Sequencing was done on a sample of PBMCs or T cells enriched from blood (not recorded which). The origin of this receptor is a woman aged 30 to 39 who had been exposed to COVID-19. The chain couples TRBV2 to TRBJ2-7; 8 positions match TRBD2. This chain's CDR3 is CASSAGTRREQYF. The CDR3 nucleotides read TGTGCCAGCAGCGCCGGGACTAGGCGCGAGCAGTACTTC. The full variable domain, completed using reference TRBV2 and TRBJ2-7, is EPEVTQTPSHQVTQMGQEVILRCVPISNHLYFYWYRQILGQKVEFLVSFYNNEISEKSEIFDDQFSVERPDGSNFTLKIRSTKLEDSAMYFCASSAGTRREQYFGPGTRLTVT.